The 7 T cell receptor beta chains in this list originate from one sample, sequenced in a study of T cell repertoires in cytomegalovirus infection. MiXCR, run by TCRdb on the reads, gives a single entry per CDR3 protein. Altogether hundreds of thousands of distinct CDR3 sequences are present, 17% being singletons, with the ten largest covering about 11%. The sequenced sample consisted of PBMCs. All receptors derive from a human donor in good health (CMV status not recorded). Some clones in this sample may be carry-over from other donors' samples.

This clonotype showed up just a few times. The chain links TRBV7-6 to TRBJ2-2, with D perhaps TRBD2 (5 bases). The length of the CDR3 is 14 residues. From germline, CDR1 is SGHVS and CDR2 FNYEAQ. V was trimmed by 6 bases and J by 5 bases, leaving 13 bases between them. The CDR3 loop reads CASRDFARTGELFF. The CDR3 nucleotides read TGTGCCAGCAGGGACTTCGCGAGGACCGGGGAGCTGTTTTTT.

The chain joins TRBV7-9 to TRBJ2-3, with 8 bases that match TRBD2. Trimming cost V 1 base and J 6 bases; bases outside gene matches: 9. The CDR3 is made up of 16 amino acids. Germline CDR1 reads SEHNR; CDR2 reads FQNEAQ (reference sequence). CDR3 nucleotide sequence: TGTGCCAGCAGCTTAGAGGGTAGCGGGGTCTACGATACGCAGTATTTT. Translating gives CASSLEGSGVYDTQYF. Filled out from reference TRBV7-9 and TRBJ2-3, the complete variable domain reads DTGVSQNPRHKITKRGQNVTFRCDPISEHNRLYWYRQTLGQGPEFLTYFQNEAQLEKSRLLSDRFSAERPKGSFSTLEIQRTEQGDSAMYLCASSLEGSGVYDTQYFGPGTRLTVL.

The V call is TRBV19, the J call TRBJ2-3, with 7 nucleotides matching TRBD1. Germline CDR1 and CDR2: LNHDA and SQIVND (reference sequence). The J segment lost 5 bases and the V segment lost 3 bases, leaving 5 bases of the junction unmatched. This CDR3 region has 14 residues. CDR3 protein: CASSIDRDGDTQYF. CDR3 coding DNA: TGTGCCAGTAGTATTGACAGGGACGGAGATACGCAGTATTTT.

The genes are TRBV6-8 and TRBJ2-5, with D hard to call. V lost 4 bases and J 1 base, leaving 10 bases between the germline ends. Per germline, CDR1 MNHGY and CDR2 SAAAGT. The CDR3 loop spans 14 amino acids. The CDR3 protein is CASSSAPLQETQYF. In DNA, the CDR3 is TGTGCCAGCAGTTCCGCCCCGCTCCAAGAGACCCAGTACTTC.

Many counts were recorded for this clonotype. The CDR3 reads CASSLAGVDTQYF. The CDR3 DNA reads as TGTGCCAGCAGCTTAGCCGGGGTGGATACGCAGTATTTT. This chain joins TRBV11-1 and TRBJ2-3; the D gene is possibly TRBD2 (5 bases). The CDR3 extends over 13 amino acids. Germline CDR1 reads SGHAT; CDR2 reads FQDESV (reference sequence). V gave up 0 bases and J gave up 6 bases, with 7 bases separating them.

The chain combines TRBV4-3 with TRBJ2-3, with TRBD2 matching over 9 bases. In germline, CDR1 is LGHNA, CDR2 YSLEER. The CDR3 has 19 residues. Trimming at V came to 0 bases and at J to 0 bases, leaving 10 bases not matched to a gene. CDR3 region: CASSQDYGIAGESTDTQYF. Here the CDR3 DNA reads TGCGCCAGCAGCCAAGACTATGGAATAGCGGGGGAAAGCACAGATACGCAGTATTTT.

This clonotype was detected only a few times. The CDR3 coding sequence is TGTGCCACCAGCAGAGTACGACAGGGGGCCCTTCAAGAGACCCAGTACTTC. It is translated as CATSRVRQGALQETQYF. This chain uses TRBV15 with TRBJ2-5; 10 bases map to TRBD1. Germline-derived CDR1 and CDR2 are LNHNV and YYDKDF (reference sequence). V shed 1 base, J shed 2 bases, and the junction held 7 bases outside the gene matches. CDR3 length equals 17 residues.